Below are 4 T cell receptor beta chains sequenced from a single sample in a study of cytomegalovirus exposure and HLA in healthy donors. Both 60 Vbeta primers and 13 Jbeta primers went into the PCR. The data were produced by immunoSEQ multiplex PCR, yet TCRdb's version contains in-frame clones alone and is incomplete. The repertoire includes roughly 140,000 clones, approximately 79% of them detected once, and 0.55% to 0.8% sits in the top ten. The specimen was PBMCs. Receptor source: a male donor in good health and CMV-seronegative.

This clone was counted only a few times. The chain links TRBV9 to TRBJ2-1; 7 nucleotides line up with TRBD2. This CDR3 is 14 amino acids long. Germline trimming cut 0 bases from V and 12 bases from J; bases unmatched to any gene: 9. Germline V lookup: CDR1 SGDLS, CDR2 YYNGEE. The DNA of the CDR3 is TGTGCCAGCAGCGTAGGTGGTTCGGGAGGTAGGCAGTTCTTC. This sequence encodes CASSVGGSGGRQFF.

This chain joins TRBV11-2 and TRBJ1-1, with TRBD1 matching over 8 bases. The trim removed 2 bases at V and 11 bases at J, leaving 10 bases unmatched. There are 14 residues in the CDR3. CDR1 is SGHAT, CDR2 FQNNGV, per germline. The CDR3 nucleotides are TGTGCCAGCAGCTTACGCTTCATCCGGGACAGGGCTTTCTTT. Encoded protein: CASSLRFIRDRAFF.

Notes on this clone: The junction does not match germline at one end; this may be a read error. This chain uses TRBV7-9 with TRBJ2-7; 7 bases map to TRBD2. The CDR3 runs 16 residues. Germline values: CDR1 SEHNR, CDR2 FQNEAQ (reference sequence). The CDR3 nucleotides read TGTTCCAGCAGCCCGTTCGGCGGGAGTTACCCCTACGAGCAGTACTTC. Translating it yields CSSSPFGGSYPYEQYF.

CDR3 sequence reads: CASSPTGTGGEKLFF. CDR3 nucleotides: TGTGCCAGCAGCCCGACCGGGACAGGTGGTGAAAAACTGTTTTTT. The rearrangement links TRBV5-8 to TRBJ1-4; 8 nucleotides match TRBD1. The V gene end was trimmed by 4 bases and the J gene end by 7 bases; junction bases not matched to a gene: 9. Germline V gives CDR1 SGHTS, CDR2 YDEGEE. This CDR3 has 15 residues.